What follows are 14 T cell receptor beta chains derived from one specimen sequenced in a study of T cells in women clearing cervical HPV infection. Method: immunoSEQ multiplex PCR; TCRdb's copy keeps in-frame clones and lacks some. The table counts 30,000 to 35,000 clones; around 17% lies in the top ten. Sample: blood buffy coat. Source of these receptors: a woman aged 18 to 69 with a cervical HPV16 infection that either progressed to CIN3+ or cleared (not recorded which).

The chain's CDR3 is CASIIRGLNTGELFF. The CDR3 DNA, read in part, is TGCGCCAGTATAATTAGGGGATTAAACACCGGGGAG. The gene calls are TRBV23-1 and TRBJ2-2; tentative D call: TRBD1 (5 bases). The CDR3 extends 3 residues past the end of the read, so its final part is completed from the germline J gene. TRBV23-1 qualifies as an ORF whose function is uncertain. Trimming stripped 9 bases from V and 2 bases from J, with 16 bases between. This CDR3 has 15 residues.

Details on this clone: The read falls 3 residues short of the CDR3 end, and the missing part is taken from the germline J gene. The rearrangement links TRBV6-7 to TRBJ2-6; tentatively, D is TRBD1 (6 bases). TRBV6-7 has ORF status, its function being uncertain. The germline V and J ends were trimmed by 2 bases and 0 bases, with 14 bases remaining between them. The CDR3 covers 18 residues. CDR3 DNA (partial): TGTGCCAGCAGTTACCGGGACAAGGGATGCTCTGGGGCCAACGTC. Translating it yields CASSYRDKGCSGANV. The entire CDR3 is CASSYRDKGCSGANVLTF.

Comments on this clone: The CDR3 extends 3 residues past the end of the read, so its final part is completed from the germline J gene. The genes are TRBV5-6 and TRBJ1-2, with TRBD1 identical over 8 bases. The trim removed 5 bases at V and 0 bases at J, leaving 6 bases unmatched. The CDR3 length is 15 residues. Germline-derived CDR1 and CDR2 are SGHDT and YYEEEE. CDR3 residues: CASSLTGASNYGYTF. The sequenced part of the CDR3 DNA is TGTGCCAGCAGTTTGACAGGGGCTTCTAACTATGGC.

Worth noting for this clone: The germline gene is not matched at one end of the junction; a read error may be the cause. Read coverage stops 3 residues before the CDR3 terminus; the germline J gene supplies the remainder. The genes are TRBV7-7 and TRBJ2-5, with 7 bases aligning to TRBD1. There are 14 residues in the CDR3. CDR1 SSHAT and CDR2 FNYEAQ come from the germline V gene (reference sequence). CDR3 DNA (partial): TGTGCTAGCAGCCCCAGGACAGGTTCAGAGACC. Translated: CASSPRTGSET. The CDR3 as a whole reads CASSPRTGSETQYF.

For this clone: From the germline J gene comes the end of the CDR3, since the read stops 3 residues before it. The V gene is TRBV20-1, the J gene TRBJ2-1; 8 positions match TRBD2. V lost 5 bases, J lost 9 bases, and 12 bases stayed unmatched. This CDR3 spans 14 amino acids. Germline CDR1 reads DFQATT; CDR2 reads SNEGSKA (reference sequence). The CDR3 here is CSAPKTSVSPEQFF. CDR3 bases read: TGCAGTGCTCCGAAGACTAGCGTTTCGCCTGAG.

Here the CDR3 reads CASSERTGDDIQYF. CDR3 bases read: TGTGCCAGCAGCGAAAGGACAGGGGACGACATT. The chain is built from TRBV5-6 and TRBJ2-4, with 9 bases aligning to TRBD1. The read terminates 3 residues ahead of where the CDR3 ends, so the germline J gene completes it. The CDR3 has 14 amino acids. The V gene's germline CDR1 is SGHDT and CDR2 YYEEEE. V shed 4 bases and J 8 bases; nucleotides not matched to a gene: 7.

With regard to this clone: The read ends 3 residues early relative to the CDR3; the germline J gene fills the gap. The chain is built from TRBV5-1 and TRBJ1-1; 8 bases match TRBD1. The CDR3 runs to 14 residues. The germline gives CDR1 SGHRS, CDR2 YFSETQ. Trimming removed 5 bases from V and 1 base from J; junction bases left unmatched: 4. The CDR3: CASSSDRGNTEAFF. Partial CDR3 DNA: TGCGCCAGCAGTTCTGACAGGGGGAACACTGAA.

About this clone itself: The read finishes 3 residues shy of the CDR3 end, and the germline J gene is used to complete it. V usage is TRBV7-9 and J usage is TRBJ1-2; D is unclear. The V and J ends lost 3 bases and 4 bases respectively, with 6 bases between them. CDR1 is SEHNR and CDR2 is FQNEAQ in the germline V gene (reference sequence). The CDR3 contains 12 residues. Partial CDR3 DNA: TGTGCCAGCAGCTTGAGGTCCTATGGC. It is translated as CASSLRSYG. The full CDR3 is CASSLRSYGYTF.

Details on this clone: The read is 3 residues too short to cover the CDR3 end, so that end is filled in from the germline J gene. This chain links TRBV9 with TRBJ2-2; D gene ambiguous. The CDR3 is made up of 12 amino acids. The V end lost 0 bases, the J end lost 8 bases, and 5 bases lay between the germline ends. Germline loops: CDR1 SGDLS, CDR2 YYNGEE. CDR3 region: CASSVAEGELFF. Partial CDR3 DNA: TGTGCCAGCAGCGTAGCAGAGGGGGAG.

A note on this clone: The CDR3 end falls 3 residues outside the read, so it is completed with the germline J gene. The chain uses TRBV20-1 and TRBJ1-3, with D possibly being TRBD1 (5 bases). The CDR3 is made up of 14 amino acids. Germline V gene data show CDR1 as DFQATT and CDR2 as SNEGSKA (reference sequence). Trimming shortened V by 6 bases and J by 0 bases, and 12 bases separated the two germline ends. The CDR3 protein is CSAPDTISGNTIYF. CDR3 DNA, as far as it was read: TGCAGTGCGCCGGACACCATCTCTGGAAACACC.

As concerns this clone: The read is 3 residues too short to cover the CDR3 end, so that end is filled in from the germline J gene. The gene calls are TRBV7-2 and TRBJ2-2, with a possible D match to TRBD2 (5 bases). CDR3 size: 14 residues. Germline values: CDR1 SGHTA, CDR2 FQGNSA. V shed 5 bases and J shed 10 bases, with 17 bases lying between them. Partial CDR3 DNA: TGTGCCAGCAGCGCAACTAGAGTTATTACGGAG. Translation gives CASSATRVITE. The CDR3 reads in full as CASSATRVITELFF.

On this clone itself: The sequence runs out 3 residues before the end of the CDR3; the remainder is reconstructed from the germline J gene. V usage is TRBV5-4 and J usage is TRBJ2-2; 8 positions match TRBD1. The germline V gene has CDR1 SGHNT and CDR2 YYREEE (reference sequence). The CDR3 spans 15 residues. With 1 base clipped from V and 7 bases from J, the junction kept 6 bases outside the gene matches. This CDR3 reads CASSLSPGGGGELFF. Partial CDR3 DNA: TGTGCCAGCAGCTTGTCCCCAGGGGGCGGCGGGGAG.

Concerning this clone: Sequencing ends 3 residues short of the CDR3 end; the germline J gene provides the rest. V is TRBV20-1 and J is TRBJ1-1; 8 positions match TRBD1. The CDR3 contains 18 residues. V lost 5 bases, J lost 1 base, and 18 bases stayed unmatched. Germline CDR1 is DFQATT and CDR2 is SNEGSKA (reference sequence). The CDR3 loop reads CSARGFRTGYGGNTEAFF. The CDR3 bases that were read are TGCAGTGCTCGAGGATTCCGGACAGGGTACGGGGGGAACACTGAA.

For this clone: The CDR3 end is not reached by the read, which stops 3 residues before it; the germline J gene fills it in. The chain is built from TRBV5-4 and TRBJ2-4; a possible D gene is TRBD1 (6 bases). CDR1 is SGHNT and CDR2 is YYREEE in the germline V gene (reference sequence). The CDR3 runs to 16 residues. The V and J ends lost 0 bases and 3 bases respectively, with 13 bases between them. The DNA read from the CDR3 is TGTGCCAGCAGCTTGGTGTCTGGGACAAACAAAAACATT. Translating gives CASSLVSGTNKNI. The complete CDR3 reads CASSLVSGTNKNIQYF.